This T cell receptor beta chain was profiled in a study of blood T cell repertoires in COVID-19. For the study at large: Nucleic acid was either cDNA or gDNA, and it came from T cells, B-cell-depleted T cells, or PBMCs.

Trimming shortened V by 1 base and J by 5 bases, and 9 bases separated the two germline ends. The CDR3 is made up of 14 amino acids. Germline V CDR1 and CDR2: SGHTA, FQGNSA. Repertoires were generated with immunoSEQ multiplex PCR, while TCRdb's copy carries only in-frame clones and drops some. Of 400,000 to 500,000 clones in the sample, around nine tenths were seen once. Those enrolled, adults aged roughly 18 to 90 years, came from 24 US areas. Clinical history reported by participants formed the basis on which cohorts were assigned. Resolution of symptoms, clearance, or two negative PCRs was present in recovered Cohort 3 donors.

This chain uses TRBV7-2 with TRBJ1-5; D unresolved. The specimen sequenced was PBMCs or T cells enriched from blood (not recorded which). The sequence was obtained from a woman aged 40 to 50 who had recovered from COVID-19. This CDR3 reads CASSLGLGYQPQHF. The CDR3 nucleotides read TGTGCCAGCAGCTTAGGGCTGGGCTATCAGCCCCAGCATTTT.